These 23 T cell receptor beta chains came from one sample sequenced in a study of blood T cell repertoires in COVID-19. Generated by immunoSEQ multiplex PCR, the TCRdb table keeps only in-frame clones and is missing some. The data hold under 250,000 clones, with about 83% observed a single time. Specimen: peripheral blood. The origin of the receptors is a woman in her 50s with active or convalescent COVID-19.

The rearrangement uses TRBV19 and TRBJ2-7; D gene ambiguous. The CDR3 contains 14 residues. Deletions cut 1 base from V and 0 bases from J, with 7 bases between. Germline assignment: CDR1 LNHDA and CDR2 SQIVND (reference sequence). As DNA, the CDR3 is TGTGCCAGTAGTATAGGGTCGAGCTCCTACGAGCAGTACTTC. This translates into CASSIGSSSYEQYF. The entire variable domain, with the rest obtained from reference TRBV19 and TRBJ2-7, is as follows: DGGITQSPKYLFRKEGQNVTLSCEQNLNHDAMYWYRQDPGQGLRLIYYSQIVNDFQKGDIAEGYSVSREKKESFPLTVTSAQKNPTAFYLCASSIGSSSYEQYFGPGTRLTVT.

This clone was detected only a few times. The chain employs TRBV6-1 and TRBJ2-7; D may be TRBD1 (6 bases). This CDR3 has 15 amino acids. V lost 0 bases, J lost 3 bases, and 12 bases lay in between. Germline V gives CDR1 MNHNS, CDR2 SASEGT. The DNA for the CDR3 is TGTGCCAGCAGTGAAGCGGACAGAGTGATCTACGAGCAGTACTTC. Translated, it gives CASSEADRVIYEQYF.

The gene calls are TRBV11-3 and TRBJ2-1; tentatively, D is TRBD2 (6 bases). The V gene's germline CDR1 is SGHNT and CDR2 YENEEA. Trimming removed 4 bases from V and 7 bases from J, with 11 bases in between. The CDR3 loop spans 13 amino acids. CDR3 residues: CASSSMGGNEQFF. The CDR3 DNA follows: TGTGCCAGCAGCTCCATGGGGGGAAATGAGCAGTTCTTC.

This chain uses TRBV2 with TRBJ1-4; no firm D call. Germline V gene data show CDR1 as SNHLY and CDR2 as FYNNEI. The CDR3 is made up of 16 amino acids. The V end lost 4 bases, the J end lost 4 bases, and 16 bases lay between the germline ends. CDR3 region: CASSAQGGMGNEKLFF. In DNA, the CDR3 is TGTGCCAGCAGTGCACAAGGAGGCATGGGTAATGAAAAACTGTTTTTT.

The chain carries TRBV3-1 (or the pseudogene TRBV3-2) and TRBJ1-2; 7 nucleotides match TRBD1. V shed 3 bases, J shed 6 bases, and the junction held 4 bases outside the gene matches. The CDR3 is made up of 13 amino acids. Germline CDR1 and CDR2: LGHDT and YNNKEL (reference sequence). CDR3 DNA sequence: TGTGCCAGCAGCCAGGGGGACAGCAATGGCTACACCTTC. It encodes CASSQGDSNGYTF.

This clone appeared many times. The chain has TRBV5-1 and TRBJ2-2, with 14 bases that match TRBD2. This CDR3 comprises 16 residues. V lost 4 bases, J lost 7 bases, and 6 bases stayed unmatched. From germline, CDR1 is SGHRS and CDR2 YFSETQ. The CDR3 protein is CASSPGLAGAVGELFF. The CDR3 coding sequence is TGCGCCAGCAGCCCGGGACTAGCGGGAGCCGTCGGGGAGCTGTTTTTT.

This chain joins TRBV13 and TRBJ2-3; 14 bases align to TRBD2. This CDR3 is built from 19 residues. V lost 4 bases to trimming and J lost 2 bases; unmatched junction nucleotides: 11. Germline values: CDR1 PRHDT, CDR2 FYEKMQ (reference sequence). The CDR3 nucleotides are TGTGCCAGCAGCTACGACGGGACTAGCGGGGGCCCATTCACAGATACGCAGTATTTT. This translates into CASSYDGTSGGPFTDTQYF.

V usage is TRBV3-1 (or the pseudogene TRBV3-2) and J usage is TRBJ2-2, with D unresolved. CDR3 length: 12 amino acids. V lost 0 bases to trimming and J lost 8 bases, with 4 bases between them. The V gene's germline CDR1 is LGHDT and CDR2 YNNKEL (reference sequence). The CDR3 DNA reads as TGTGCCAGCAGCCAAGATCTAGGGGAGCTGTTTTTT. It encodes CASSQDLGELFF.

CDR3 protein: CASSPRQDNTGELFF. In nucleotides, the CDR3 is TGTGCCAGCTCACCCCGGCAGGATAACACCGGGGAGCTGTTTTTT. This chain uses TRBV18 with TRBJ2-2, with unresolved D. The CDR3 sequence is 15 residues long. The germline gives CDR1 KGHSH, CDR2 LQKENI. V dropped 3 bases and J dropped 2 bases, with 10 bases sitting between them.

This chain uses TRBV11-2 with TRBJ1-1; 7 bases match TRBD1. The CDR3 runs 14 residues. V shed 4 bases, J shed 5 bases, and the junction held 7 bases outside the gene matches. Germline V gene lookup returns CDR1 SGHAT and CDR2 FQNNGV. The CDR3 loop is CASSSLQGTTEAFF. CDR3 coding DNA: TGTGCCAGCAGCTCCTTACAGGGGACGACTGAAGCTTTCTTT.

The V gene is TRBV12-3 or TRBV12-4, the J gene TRBJ1-1; a weak D match, TRBD1 (5 bases). CDR3 size: 13 residues. Trimming removed 5 bases at V and 3 bases at J, with 10 bases between. DNA of the CDR3: TGTGCCAGCAGTGCGGGACTTTACACTGAAGCTTTCTTT. It translates to CASSAGLYTEAFF.

This clone was found a few times. The chain carries TRBV5-1 and TRBJ2-7, with TRBD1 identical over 8 bases. The V and J ends lost 2 bases and 4 bases, in that order; junction bases with no gene match: 5. The CDR3 consists of 14 residues. Looked up from germline, CDR1 is SGHRS and CDR2 is YFSETQ. This CDR3 reads CASSLQGGKYEQYV. In DNA, the CDR3 is TGCGCCAGCAGCTTACAGGGGGGAAAATACGAGCAGTACGTC.

The chain is built from TRBV25-1 and TRBJ2-1; TRBD2 agrees at 12 bases. CDR3 length equals 14 residues. Germline loops: CDR1 MGHDK, CDR2 SYGVNS. V lost 6 bases, J lost 7 bases, and 4 bases stayed unmatched. The CDR3 DNA follows: TGTGCCAGCAGCCGGACTAGCGGGACTAATGAGCAGTTCTTC. Amino acid sequence: CASSRTSGTNEQFF.

The V and J genes are TRBV6-5 and TRBJ1-6; D might be TRBD1 (5 bases). CDR3 size: 15 residues. Trimming stripped 0 bases from V and 10 bases from J, with 13 bases between. Germline-derived CDR1 and CDR2 are MNHEY and SVGAGI. The CDR3 loop reads CASSYSSRVGSPLHF. For the CDR3, the DNA is TGTGCCAGCAGTTACTCGTCCAGGGTGGGCTCACCCCTCCACTTT.

This clone turned up a few times. The chain has TRBV4-1 and TRBJ1-6, with 7 nucleotides matching TRBD1. Germline V gene sequence: CDR1 MGHRA, CDR2 YSYEKL. The CDR3 is 16 residues long. V was pared by 4 bases and J by 9 bases, with 12 bases of the junction left unmatched. The DNA of the CDR3 is TGCGCCAGCAGCCTCGGCGCAACAGGGGTCGGTTCACCCCTCCACTTT. It is translated as CASSLGATGVGSPLHF.

This chain uses TRBV28 with TRBJ1-2; 9 positions agree with TRBD1. Trimming removed 3 bases from V and 6 bases from J; junction bases left unmatched: 5. The CDR3 sequence is 14 residues long. Germline lookup yields CDR1 MDHEN and CDR2 SYDVKM. DNA for the CDR3: TGTGCCAGCAGTTTTGGGGACAGGGTCGATGGCTACACCTTC. Amino acid sequence: CASSFGDRVDGYTF.

This clone occurred once. This rearrangement joins TRBV18 to TRBJ2-7; 9 bases line up with TRBD1. Germline assignment: CDR1 KGHSH and CDR2 LQKENI. J gave up 11 bases and V 3 bases, and 2 bases lay outside the gene matches. The CDR3 runs 11 residues. For the CDR3, the DNA is TGTGCCAGCTCACCGGGGACAGGGAAGTACTTC. It codes for CASSPGTGKYF. The complete variable domain, with remaining parts taken from reference TRBV18 and TRBJ2-7, reads NAGVMQNPRHLVRRRGQEARLRCSPMKGHSHVYWYRQLPEEGLKFMVYLQKENIIDESGMPKERFSAEFPKEGPSILRIQQVVRGDSAAYFCASSPGTGKYFGPGTRLTVT.

As DNA, the CDR3 is TGTGCCAGCAGCCCGTACAGGGGAGGCTACACCTTC. Amino acids: CASSPYRGGYTF. The rearrangement joins TRBV7-2 to TRBJ1-2; 7 nucleotides line up with TRBD1. The ends lost 5 bases at V and 8 bases at J; junction bases unmatched: 5. CDR3 length: 12 residues. CDR1 SGHTA and CDR2 FQGNSA come from the germline V gene.

The chain carries TRBV11-2 and TRBJ2-2; D may be TRBD2 (6 bases). The germline V and J ends were trimmed by 3 bases and 1 base, with 12 bases remaining between them. The CDR3 has 16 amino acids. CDR1 is SGHAT and CDR2 is FQNNGV in the germline V gene. The CDR3: CASSFFPGENTGELFF. The CDR3 coding sequence is TGTGCCAGCAGCTTTTTTCCGGGAGAGAACACCGGGGAGCTGTTTTTT.

The gene calls are TRBV5-1 and TRBJ2-1; possible D gene TRBD1, 5 bases. This CDR3 spans 15 amino acids. Germline V gene sequence: CDR1 SGHRS, CDR2 YFSETQ. V was pared by 1 base and J by 7 bases, with 15 bases between. This chain's CDR3 is CASSLNSQGKNEQFF. The DNA of the CDR3 is TGCGCCAGCAGCTTGAATAGCCAGGGAAAGAATGAGCAGTTCTTC.

The V and J genes are TRBV28 and TRBJ2-7; 11 bases align to TRBD2. Trimming removed 1 base from V and 1 base from J; junction bases left unmatched: 3. The germline CDR1 and CDR2 sequences are MDHEN and SYDVKM. The CDR3 is 16 amino acids. The CDR3, as DNA: TGTGCCAGCAGTTTATTGGGGACTAGCGGTTCCTACGAGCAGTACTTC. Translation gives CASSLLGTSGSYEQYF.

The rearrangement uses TRBV7-9 and TRBJ2-2; a possible D gene is TRBD2 (5 bases). Looked up from germline, CDR1 is SEHNR and CDR2 is FQNEAQ (reference sequence). This CDR3 has 16 amino acids. Trimming took 1 base from V and 7 from J, leaving 16 bases between them. This CDR3 reads CASSLVISGGGGELFF. In DNA form, the CDR3 reads TGTGCCAGCAGCTTAGTTATATCTGGAGGTGGCGGGGAGCTGTTTTTT.

The chain links TRBV11-2 to TRBJ2-3; 8 nucleotides agree with TRBD2. Germline-derived CDR1 and CDR2 are SGHAT and FQNNGV. This CDR3 is 16 amino acids long. The V and J ends lost 2 bases and 6 bases, in that order; junction bases with no gene match: 10. CDR3 nucleotides: TGTGCCAGCAGCTTACCAGCGGGGGACCGATCGGATACGCAGTATTTT. It specifies CASSLPAGDRSDTQYF.